These 17 T cell receptor beta chains were sequenced from one sample in a study of T cell responses to AZD1222 COVID-19 vaccine. This table comes from immunoSEQ multiplex PCR, and its TCRdb copy is limited to in-frame clones, with some not included. Of over 100,000 clones in the sample, approximately 90% were seen once. Sequencing was performed on peripheral blood, taken on day 0 of AZD1222 vaccination. These receptors came from an adult in good health.

The rearrangement links TRBV19 to TRBJ2-1; 8 bases match TRBD2. Germline lookup yields CDR1 LNHDA and CDR2 SQIVND (reference sequence). This CDR3 is built from 15 residues. Germline trimming cut 4 bases from V and 6 bases from J; bases unmatched to any gene: 8. CDR3 sequence (DNA): TGTGCCAGTAGTACTATGACTAGCGCTTCCAATGAGCAGTTCTTC. Translation: CASSTMTSASNEQFF.

CDR3 nucleotide sequence: TGTGCCACCAGTGAACCGGCTCCATCGAACACCGGGGAGCTGTTTTTT. It specifies CATSEPAPSNTGELFF. The gene calls are TRBV24-1 and TRBJ2-2, with D hard to call. Per germline, CDR1 KGHDR and CDR2 SFDVKD. The CDR3 has 16 residues. Trimming removed 4 bases at V and 0 bases at J, with 11 bases between.

The rearrangement joins TRBV19 to TRBJ2-2, with a possible D match to TRBD1 (7 bases). CDR3 length: 15 residues. V was cut by 4 bases and J by 5 bases, with 14 bases left in between. CDR1 LNHDA and CDR2 SQIVND come from the germline V gene (reference sequence). The CDR3 DNA sequence: TGTGCCAGTAGTAAGGCCCAGGGGGGAACCGGGGAGCTGTTTTTT. Its protein product is CASSKAQGGTGELFF.

The chain joins TRBV12-3 or TRBV12-4 to TRBJ1-3; 8 bases map to TRBD1. This CDR3 region has 13 residues. With V trimmed by 6 bases and J by 7 bases, 5 bases remained unmatched. CDR3 in DNA: TGTGCCAGCAGCCAGGGACAGGCCAACACCATATATTTT. Protein sequence: CASSQGQANTIYF.

The J gene is TRBJ2-7, the V gene TRBV6-2 or TRBV6-3; possibly TRBD1 or TRBD2 for D (6 bases each). Germline V gene data show CDR1 as MNHEY and CDR2 as SVGEGT. The germline V and J ends were trimmed by 1 base and 7 bases, with 8 bases remaining between them. The CDR3 is made up of 12 amino acids. DNA of the CDR3: TGTGCCAGCAGTTACTGGGGGGCTGAGCAGTACTTC. Protein sequence: CASSYWGAEQYF.

V usage is TRBV9 and J usage is TRBJ2-1; D remains ambiguous. The CDR3 is made up of 13 amino acids. V lost 0 bases and J 7 bases, leaving 8 bases between the germline ends. Germline loops: CDR1 SGDLS, CDR2 YYNGEE. The CDR3: CASSVGLRNEQFF. CDR3 DNA: TGTGCCAGCAGCGTAGGACTGAGGAATGAGCAGTTCTTC.

The chain employs TRBV11-1 and TRBJ2-2; tentative D call: TRBD1 (5 bases). The CDR3 is 14 residues long. CDR1 and CDR2 (germline): SGHAT, FQDESV (reference sequence). The V end was cut by 3 bases, the J end by 4 bases, with 9 bases between. The CDR3 loop is CASSFGAATGELFF. The CDR3 DNA is TGTGCCAGCAGCTTTGGGGCAGCCACCGGGGAGCTGTTTTTT.

This clone was seen just once. The chain is built from TRBV2 and TRBJ1-5; D unresolved. Germline CDR1 and CDR2: SNHLY and FYNNEI. V shed 7 bases and J shed 4 bases, with 17 bases lying between them. The CDR3 is 15 amino acids. The CDR3 DNA sequence: TGTGCCAGCACCAAAGAGGCAACAGTTAATCAGCCCCAGCATTTT. It yields the protein CASTKEATVNQPQHF.

The J gene is TRBJ2-5, the V gene TRBV19, with D unresolved. In germline, CDR1 is LNHDA, CDR2 SQIVND (reference sequence). V lost 4 bases, J lost 5 bases, and 11 bases lay in between. The CDR3 is 13 amino acids. The CDR3: CASSTPPGETQYF. The DNA of the CDR3 is TGTGCCAGTAGTACCCCACCGGGTGAGACCCAGTACTTC.

J is TRBJ2-3 and V is TRBV24-1; 12 bases align to TRBD2. CDR3 length equals 14 residues. V dropped 9 bases and J dropped 0; count of bases not matched to a gene: 0. The germline CDR1 and CDR2 sequences are KGHDR and SFDVKD. In DNA form, the CDR3 reads TGTGCCACCGGACTAGCGGGGAGCACAGATACGCAGTATTTT. Translated, it gives CATGLAGSTDTQYF.

This clone appeared a single time. The rearrangement joins TRBV9 to TRBJ2-7; 8 nucleotides line up with TRBD2. The germline V gene has CDR1 SGDLS and CDR2 YYNGEE. The CDR3 spans 14 residues. V was clipped by 2 bases and J by 5 bases; unmatched bases: 6. CDR3 sequence reads: CASSVRGGQDEQYF. The DNA for the CDR3 is TGTGCCAGCAGCGTTCGGGGGGGCCAGGACGAGCAGTACTTC.

The chain employs TRBV28 and TRBJ2-1; D is perhaps TRBD1 or TRBD2 (5 bases each). The CDR3 loop spans 13 amino acids. Trimming removed 9 bases at V and 2 bases at J, with 11 bases between. Per the germline V gene, CDR1 is MDHEN and CDR2 is SYDVKM. The CDR3 region has the DNA TGTGCCAGTTCCGGGACCCCCTACAATGAGCAGTTCTTC. Its translation is CASSGTPYNEQFF.

V and J are TRBV24-1 and TRBJ2-1; TRBD2 aligns across 7 bases. The trim removed 4 bases at V and 6 bases at J, leaving 23 bases unmatched. The CDR3 length is 20 residues. The germline CDR1 and CDR2 sequences are KGHDR and SFDVKD. The CDR3 loop reads CATSDRGKPSGQRGINEQFF. In DNA, the CDR3 is TGTGCCACCAGTGACCGCGGAAAACCTAGCGGCCAGAGAGGAATCAATGAGCAGTTCTTC.

The chain links TRBV5-4 to TRBJ1-2, with D perhaps TRBD1 (5 bases). Germline V gene lookup returns CDR1 SGHNT and CDR2 YYREEE (reference sequence). Between the trimmed V and J ends, which lost 4 bases and 8 bases, there was a span of 18 bases. CDR3 length: 14 amino acids. DNA of the CDR3: TGTGCCAGCAGCCCGGGACGGACCTTCGGGGGCTACACCTTC. Its protein is CASSPGRTFGGYTF.

The J gene is TRBJ1-5, the V gene TRBV7-2, with TRBD1 as a possible D gene (5 bases). The CDR3 loop spans 15 amino acids. V lost 5 bases and J 6 bases, leaving 17 bases between the germline ends. Germline V CDR1 and CDR2: SGHTA, FQGNSA. CDR3 loop: CASSAGAPASQPQHF. The CDR3 DNA reads TGTGCCAGCAGCGCCGGGGCCCCGGCCAGTCAGCCCCAGCATTTT.

This chain links TRBV6-5 with TRBJ2-1; D unresolved. V was shortened by 0 bases and J by 5 bases, with 11 bases between the two germline ends. This CDR3 spans 15 amino acids. The germline CDR1 and CDR2 sequences are MNHEY and SVGAGI. The CDR3 loop is CASSYSIEQNNEQFF. DNA of the CDR3: TGTGCCAGCAGTTACTCGATCGAACAGAACAATGAGCAGTTCTTC.

This clone was found a few times. The chain is built from TRBV7-2 and TRBJ2-4, with TRBD2 identical over 7 bases. Germline V gene lookup returns CDR1 SGHTA and CDR2 FQGNSA. The CDR3 has 16 amino acids. V was pared by 5 bases and J by 4 bases, with 11 bases of the junction left unmatched. The CDR3 nucleotides are TGTGCCAGCAGCGGGGGAGGGACTTACGGTAAAAACATTCAGTACTTC. It codes for CASSGGGTYGKNIQYF.